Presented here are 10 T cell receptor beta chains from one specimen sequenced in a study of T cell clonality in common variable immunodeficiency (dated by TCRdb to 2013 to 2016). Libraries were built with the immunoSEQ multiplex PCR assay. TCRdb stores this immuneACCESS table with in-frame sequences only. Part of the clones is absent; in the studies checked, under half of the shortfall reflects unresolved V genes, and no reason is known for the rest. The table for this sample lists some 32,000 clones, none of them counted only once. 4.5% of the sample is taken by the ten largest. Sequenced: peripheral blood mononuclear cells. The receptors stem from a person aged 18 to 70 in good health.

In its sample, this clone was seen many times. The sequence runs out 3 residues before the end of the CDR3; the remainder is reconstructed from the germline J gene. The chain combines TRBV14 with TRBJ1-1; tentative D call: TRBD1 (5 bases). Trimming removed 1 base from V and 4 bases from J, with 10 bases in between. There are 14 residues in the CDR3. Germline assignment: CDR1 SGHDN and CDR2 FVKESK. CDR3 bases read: TGTGCCAGCAGCCAAGTTGCAGGGTCCACTGAA. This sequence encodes CASSQVAGSTE. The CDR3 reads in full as CASSQVAGSTEAFF.

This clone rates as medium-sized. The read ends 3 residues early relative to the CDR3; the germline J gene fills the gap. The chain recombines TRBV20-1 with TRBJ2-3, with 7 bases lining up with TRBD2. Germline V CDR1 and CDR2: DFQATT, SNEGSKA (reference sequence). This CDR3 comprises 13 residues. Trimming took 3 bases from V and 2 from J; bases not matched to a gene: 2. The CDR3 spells CSARAGATDTQYF. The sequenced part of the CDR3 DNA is TGCAGTGCTAGGGCGGGAGCCACAGATACG.

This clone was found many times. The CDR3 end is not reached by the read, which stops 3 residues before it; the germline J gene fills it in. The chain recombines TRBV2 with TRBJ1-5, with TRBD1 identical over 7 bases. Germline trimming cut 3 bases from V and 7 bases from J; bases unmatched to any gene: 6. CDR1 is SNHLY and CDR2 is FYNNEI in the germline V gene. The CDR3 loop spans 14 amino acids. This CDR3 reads CASSEEGGGQPQHF. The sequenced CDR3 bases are TGTGCCAGCAGTGAGGAAGGGGGCGGACAGCCC.

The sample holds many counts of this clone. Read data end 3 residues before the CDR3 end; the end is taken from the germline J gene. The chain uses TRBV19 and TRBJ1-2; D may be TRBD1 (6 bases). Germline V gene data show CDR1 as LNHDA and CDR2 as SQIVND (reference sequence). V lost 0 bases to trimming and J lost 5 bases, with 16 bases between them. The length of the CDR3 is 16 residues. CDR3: CASSIEILGATYGYTF. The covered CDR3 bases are TGTGCCAGTAGTATAGAGATCCTGGGGGCGACATATGGC.

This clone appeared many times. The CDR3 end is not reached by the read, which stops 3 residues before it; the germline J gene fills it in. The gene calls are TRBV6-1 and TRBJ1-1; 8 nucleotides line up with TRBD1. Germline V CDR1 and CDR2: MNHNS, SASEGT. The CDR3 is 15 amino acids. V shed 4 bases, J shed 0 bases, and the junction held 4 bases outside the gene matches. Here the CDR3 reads CASSATGVMNTEAFF. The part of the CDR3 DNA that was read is TGTGCCAGCAGTGCGACAGGGGTCATGAACACTGAA.

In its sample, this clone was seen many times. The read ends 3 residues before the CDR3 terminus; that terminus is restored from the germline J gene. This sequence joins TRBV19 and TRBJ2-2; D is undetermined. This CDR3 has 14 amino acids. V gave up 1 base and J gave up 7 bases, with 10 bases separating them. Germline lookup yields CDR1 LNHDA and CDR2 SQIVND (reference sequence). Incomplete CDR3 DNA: TGTGCCAGTAGTATAGGCCAGGTTAACGGGGAG. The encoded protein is CASSIGQVNGE. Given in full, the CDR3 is CASSIGQVNGELFF.

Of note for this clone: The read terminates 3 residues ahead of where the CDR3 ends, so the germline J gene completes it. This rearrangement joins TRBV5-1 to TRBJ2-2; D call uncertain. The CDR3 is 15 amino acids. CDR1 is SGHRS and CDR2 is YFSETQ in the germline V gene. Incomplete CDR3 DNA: TGCGCCAGCAGCACCATGTCTCCAACTAATGAAAAG. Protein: CASSTMSPTNEK. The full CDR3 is CASSTMSPTNEKLFF.

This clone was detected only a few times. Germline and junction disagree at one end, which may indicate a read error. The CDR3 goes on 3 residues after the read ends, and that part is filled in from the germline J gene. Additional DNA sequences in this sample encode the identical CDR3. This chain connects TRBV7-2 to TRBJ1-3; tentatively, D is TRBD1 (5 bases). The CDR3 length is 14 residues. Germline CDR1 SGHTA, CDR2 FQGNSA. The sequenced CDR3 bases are TGTGCCAGCAGCCCGAACCTGGGGGGGAACACG. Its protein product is CASSPNLGGNT. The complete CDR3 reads CASSPNLGGNTIYF.

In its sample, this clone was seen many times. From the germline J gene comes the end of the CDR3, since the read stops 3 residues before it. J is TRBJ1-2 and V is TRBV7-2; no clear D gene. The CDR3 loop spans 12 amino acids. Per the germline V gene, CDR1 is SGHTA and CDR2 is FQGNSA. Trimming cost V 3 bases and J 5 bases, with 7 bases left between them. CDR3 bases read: TGTGCCAGCAGCTTGACTCCGTATGGC. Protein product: CASSLTPYG. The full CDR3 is CASSLTPYGYTF.

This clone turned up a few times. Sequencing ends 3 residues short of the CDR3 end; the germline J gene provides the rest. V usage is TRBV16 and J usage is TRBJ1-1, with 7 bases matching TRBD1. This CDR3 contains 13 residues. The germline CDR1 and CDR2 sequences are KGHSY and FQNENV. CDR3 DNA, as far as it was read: TGTGCCAGCAGCCTCGACAGGGTAGGGGGA. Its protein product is CASSLDRVGG. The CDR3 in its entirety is CASSLDRVGGAFF.